What follows are 15 T cell receptor beta chains derived from one specimen sequenced in a study of blood T cell repertoires in COVID-19. The table came from immunoSEQ multiplex PCR; TCRdb's copy has only in-frame clones and leaves some out. The table records some 170,000 clones, under 90% of them present only once. Sequenced: peripheral blood. The source is a woman of 80 years or more with acute or convalescent COVID-19.

The chain joins TRBV19 to TRBJ1-2; TRBD1 aligns across 9 bases. The junction had 12 bases not matched to a gene; V was cut back by 7 bases and J by 6 bases. The CDR3 contains 15 residues. The V gene's germline CDR1 is LNHDA and CDR2 SQIVND (reference sequence). The DNA for the CDR3 is TGTGCCAGTATTTCTAGACAGGGGGTTCGTAATGGCTACACCTTC. Residues: CASISRQGVRNGYTF.

The rearrangement uses TRBV5-1 and TRBJ2-5, with 11 bases that match TRBD2. The CDR3 is 16 amino acids. Germline CDR1 is SGHRS and CDR2 is YFSETQ. Trimming at V came to 5 bases and at J to 1 base, leaving 7 bases not matched to a gene. This chain's CDR3 is CASRLGLAVSQETQYF. The CDR3 bases are TGCGCCAGCAGACTGGGACTAGCGGTCTCCCAAGAGACCCAGTACTTC. The variable domain in full, completed from reference TRBV5-1 and TRBJ2-5, reads KAGVTQTPRYLIKTRGQQVTLSCSPISGHRSVSWYQQTPGQGLQFLFEYFSETQRNKGNFPGRFSGRQFSNSRSEMNVSTLELGDSALYLCASRLGLAVSQETQYFGPGTRLLVL.

The chain combines TRBV7-2 with TRBJ1-2; the match to TRBD1 covers 9 bases. CDR3 size: 16 residues. V trimming: 1 base; J trimming: 3 bases; junction bases outside the gene matches: 6. CDR1 is SGHTA and CDR2 is FQGNSA in the germline V gene. CDR3 nucleotide sequence: TGTGCCAGCAGCTTAGAATCTTGGACAGGGGACTATGGCTACACCTTC. The encoded protein is CASSLESWTGDYGYTF.

The chain is built from TRBV12-3 or TRBV12-4 and TRBJ1-5; D gene ambiguous. V lost 5 bases and J 7 bases, leaving 9 bases between the germline ends. The CDR3 consists of 12 residues. Here the CDR3 reads CASSPQFQPQHF. The CDR3 DNA reads as TGTGCCAGCAGTCCCCAATTCCAGCCCCAGCATTTT.

The chain couples TRBV28 to TRBJ1-6, with TRBD1 matching 7 bases. The CDR3 length is 16 residues. The junction had 7 bases not matched to a gene; V was cut back by 8 bases and J by 0 bases. The germline V gene encodes CDR1 MDHEN and CDR2 SYDVKM. Here the CDR3 reads CASLGTDISYNSPLHF. The CDR3, as DNA: TGTGCCAGCCTCGGGACAGATATCTCCTATAATTCACCCCTCCACTTT. Full variable domain (missing parts from reference TRBV28 and TRBJ1-6): DVKVTQSSRYLVKRTGEKVFLECVQDMDHENMFWYRQDPGLGLRLIYFSYDVKMKEKGDIPEGYSVSREKKERFSLILESASTNQTSMYLCASLGTDISYNSPLHFGNGTRLTVT.

The chain is built from TRBV7-2 and TRBJ2-3; a possible D gene is TRBD2 (5 bases). Germline V gene sequence: CDR1 SGHTA, CDR2 FQGNSA. The CDR3 covers 12 residues. V lost 5 bases and J 6 bases, leaving 9 bases between the germline ends. CDR3 in amino acids: CASSPGGDTQYF. CDR3 bases: TGTGCCAGCAGCCCTGGCGGGGATACGCAGTATTTT.

The chain uses TRBV5-1 and TRBJ2-7, with TRBD1 identical over 9 bases. Germline-derived CDR1 and CDR2 are SGHRS and YFSETQ. This CDR3 spans 17 amino acids. V was pared by 0 bases and J by 1 base, with 8 bases of the junction left unmatched. The CDR3 bases are TGCGCCAGCAGCTTGGCCAGCGAGGGACAGGGATCCTACGAGCAGTACTTC. Its translation: CASSLASEGQGSYEQYF.

This clone was counted a few times. The J gene is TRBJ2-5, the V gene TRBV7-9; no firm D call. The CDR3 length is 11 residues. The germline V gene encodes CDR1 SEHNR and CDR2 FQNEAQ (reference sequence). V was shortened by 5 bases and J by 9 bases, with 10 bases between the two germline ends. For the CDR3, the DNA is TGTGCCAGCAGCCCTGAGCAGGCCCAGTACTTC. It codes for CASSPEQAQYF.

This clone appeared once. The rearrangement links TRBV7-9 to TRBJ1-2; D gene uncertain. The CDR3 runs to 13 residues. V lost 0 bases to trimming and J lost 9 bases, with 11 bases between them. The germline CDR1 and CDR2 sequences are SEHNR and FQNEAQ (reference sequence). CDR3 DNA sequence: TGTGCCAGCAGCTTAGCGTCGGGGATCAGCTACACCTTC. This codes for CASSLASGISYTF.

J is TRBJ1-1 and V is TRBV7-9, with D uncertain. V lost 5 bases and J lost 1, with 11 bases in between. This CDR3 spans 14 amino acids. Germline loops: CDR1 SEHNR, CDR2 FQNEAQ (reference sequence). The CDR3 nucleotides are TGTGCCAGCAGCCACCGGGAACCGAACACTGAAGCTTTCTTT. The encoded protein is CASSHREPNTEAFF.

CDR3 amino acids: CASSLEGGLAGEGEQFF. The CDR3 DNA reads TGTGCCAGCAGCTTAGAAGGAGGACTAGCGGGAGAAGGTGAGCAGTTCTTC. This chain links TRBV11-3 with TRBJ2-1; 13 nucleotides agree with TRBD2. J lost 9 bases, V lost 0 bases, and 8 bases had no gene match. The CDR3 extends over 17 amino acids. In germline, CDR1 is SGHNT, CDR2 YENEEA.

V is TRBV15 and J is TRBJ1-2; D ambiguous. Trimming stripped 8 bases from V and 8 bases from J, with 18 bases between. Germline V gives CDR1 LNHNV, CDR2 YYDKDF (reference sequence). This CDR3 has 13 residues. The CDR3 loop reads CATSRRAREGYTF. DNA for the CDR3: TGTGCCACCTCTAGACGGGCTCGGGAGGGCTACACCTTC.

The V and J genes are TRBV28 and TRBJ2-5; tentatively, D is TRBD1 (6 bases). The V end was cut by 7 bases, the J end by 5 bases, with 11 bases between. This CDR3 region has 12 residues. Germline CDR1 MDHEN, CDR2 SYDVKM. The CDR3 sequence is CASNREWETQYF. The CDR3 DNA follows: TGTGCCAGCAACAGGGAGTGGGAGACCCAGTACTTC.

This clone appeared once. The gene calls are TRBV12-5 and TRBJ1-1; 8 bases fit TRBD1. Germline trimming cut 6 bases from V and 10 bases from J; bases unmatched to any gene: 10. This CDR3 contains 13 residues. Per the germline V gene, CDR1 is LGHNT and CDR2 is FRNRAP. The CDR3 loop reads CASGRDRGWTAFF. DNA of the CDR3: TGTGCTAGTGGCCGCGACAGGGGCTGGACAGCTTTCTTT.

The chain uses TRBV7-6 and TRBJ2-7, with TRBD2 matching over 11 bases. Per the germline V gene, CDR1 is SGHVS and CDR2 is FNYEAQ. V trimming: 1 base; J trimming: 6 bases; junction bases outside the gene matches: 5. The CDR3 loop spans 15 amino acids. The chain's CDR3 is CASSLVTSGRSEQYF. The CDR3 region has the DNA TGTGCCAGCAGCTTAGTTACTAGCGGGAGATCCGAGCAGTACTTC.